This TCR beta chain came from a study of cytomegalovirus exposure and HLA in healthy donors. Across the whole study: A subsequent analysis reported that the 120 validation repertoires were produced on the same platform that had also been used for the 600 to 700 first-cohort repertoires.

Findings and caveats of the study: Investigators reported 150 to 200 TCR beta chains as tied to cytomegalovirus. Testing in vitro showed a few CMV-associated chains specific for CMV antigens.

Notes on this clone: Its cognate antigen is unknown.

The donors were part of the 120-subject validation cohort, which stood apart from the 666-subject first cohort. Germline V gene sequence: CDR1 SGHNT, CDR2 YYREEE (reference sequence). Trimming pared 0 bases from V and 5 bases from J, leaving 9 bases between. The length of the CDR3 is 15 residues. Data came from immunoSEQ multiplex PCR; TCRdb stores just in-frame clones and leaves some out. The profile shows 130,000 to 150,000 clones, 80% to 95% of them singletons. V is TRBV5-4 and J is TRBJ1-6; unclear D gene. The sequence was collected from a man in his late teens or twenties in good health and CMV-seronegative. What was sequenced was PBMCs. The CDR3 DNA reads TGTGCCAGCAGCTTGGGGGTTCGGGATAATTCACCCCTCCACTTT. It is translated as CASSLGVRDNSPLHF.